These T cell receptor beta chains were read from a single sample in a study of blood T cell repertoires in COVID-19. Method: immunoSEQ multiplex PCR; TCRdb's copy keeps in-frame clones and lacks some. The table lists some 150,000 clones, approximately 89% of them singletons, with more than 0.75% in the top ten. What was sequenced was PBMCs or T cells enriched from blood (not recorded which). The origin of the receptors is a woman aged 18-29 years who had recovered from COVID-19. The conserved cysteine and the conserved F or W are not part of the CDR3 here. Each record gives: D gene, J gene, V gene, CDR3 protein. D genes are given only for firm matches.

.	TRBJ1-1	TRBV4-2	ASSQGIGGTEAF
.	TRBJ1-2	TRBV3-1/TRBV3-2	ASSQGNWGDGYT
.	TRBJ2-5	TRBV15	ATSRDIETQY
TRBD1	TRBJ2-2	TRBV2	AGTLDRDTGELF
TRBD2	TRBJ2-7	TRBV28	ASILAGGYEQY
.	TRBJ2-3	TRBV18	ASSPRTLTDTQY
.	TRBJ2-1	TRBV2	ASSEGGLEQF
.	TRBJ2-7	TRBV28	ASSTRLGEQY
TRBD1	TRBJ2-1	TRBV4-2	ASSQDEGGQESSYNEQF
.	TRBJ1-6	TRBV18	ASSPQQGSGSPLH
TRBD2	TRBJ2-2	TRBV7-2	ASSFTSGSPAGELF
TRBD1	TRBJ2-7	TRBV11-3	ASSLDTSGQVYYEQY
.	TRBJ1-1	TRBV19	ASSIGGNTEAF
TRBD2	TRBJ2-1	TRBV30	AWGHSGSIAYNEQF
TRBD2	TRBJ2-7	TRBV6-5	ASGRGGTYEQY
.	TRBJ2-1	TRBV9	ASSVGQTNEQF
.	TRBJ2-7	TRBV6-2/TRBV6-3	ASSYAALSYEQY